This T cell receptor (beta chain) was retrieved from a study of blood T cell repertoires in COVID-19. Study summary: COVID-19 samples collected from the United States, Italy and Spain covered acute and convalescent phases. PBMCs, B-cell-depleted T cells, or T cells were the source of the cDNA or gDNA that made up the material.

Original analysis: Cell counts per sample came from amplifying reference gene primers. Profiled with immunoSEQ multiplex PCR; TCRdb holds only in-frame clones, not every one. V, J and clone size are taken as reported in that table, and D and trimming were inferred from the DNA itself. In the table there are 55,000 to 80,000 clones, 75% to 85% of which are singletons. The V segment lost 7 bases and the J segment 4 bases; nucleotides outside the gene matches: 6. Per germline, CDR1 SQVTM and CDR2 ANQGSEA. The CDR3 spans 12 residues. Material: peripheral blood. The V call is TRBV29-1, the J call TRBJ2-5; 7 bases align to TRBD1. The sequence was collected from a human donor in a cohort sampled during active COVID-19. In DNA, the CDR3 is TGCAGCGCGGGACAGTTACTAGAGACCCAGTACTTC. This gives the protein CSAGQLLETQYF.